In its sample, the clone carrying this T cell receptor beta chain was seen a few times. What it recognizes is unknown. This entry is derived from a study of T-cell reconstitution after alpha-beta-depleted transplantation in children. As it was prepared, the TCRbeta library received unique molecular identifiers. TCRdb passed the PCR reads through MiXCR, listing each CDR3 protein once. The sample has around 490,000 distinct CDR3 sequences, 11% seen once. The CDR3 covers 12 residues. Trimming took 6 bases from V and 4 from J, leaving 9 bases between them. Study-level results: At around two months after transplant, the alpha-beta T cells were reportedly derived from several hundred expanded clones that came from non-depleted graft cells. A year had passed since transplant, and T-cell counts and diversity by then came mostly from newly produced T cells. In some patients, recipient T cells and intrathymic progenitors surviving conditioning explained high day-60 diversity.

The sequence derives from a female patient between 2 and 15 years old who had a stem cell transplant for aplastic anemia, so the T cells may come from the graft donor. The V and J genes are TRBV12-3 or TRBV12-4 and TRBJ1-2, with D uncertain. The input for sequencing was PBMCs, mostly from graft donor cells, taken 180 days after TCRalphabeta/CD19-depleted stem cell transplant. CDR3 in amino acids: CASSPGVYGYTF. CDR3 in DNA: TGTGCCAGCAGCCCTGGGGTCTATGGCTACACCTTC.